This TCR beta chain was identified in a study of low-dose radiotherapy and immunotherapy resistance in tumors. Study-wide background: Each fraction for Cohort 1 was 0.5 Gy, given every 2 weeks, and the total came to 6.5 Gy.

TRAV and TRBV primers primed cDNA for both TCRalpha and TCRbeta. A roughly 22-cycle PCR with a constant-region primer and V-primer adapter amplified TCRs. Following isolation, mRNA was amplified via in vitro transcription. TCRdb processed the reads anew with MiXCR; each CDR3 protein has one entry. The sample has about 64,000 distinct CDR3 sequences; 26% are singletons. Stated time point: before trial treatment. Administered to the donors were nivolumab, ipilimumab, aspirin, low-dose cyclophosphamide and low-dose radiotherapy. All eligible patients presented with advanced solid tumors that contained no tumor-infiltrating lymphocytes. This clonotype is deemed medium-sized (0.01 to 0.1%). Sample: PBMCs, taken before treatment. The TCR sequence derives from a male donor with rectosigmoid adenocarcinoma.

The CDR3 spells CASSQDPTGTSYNEQFF. The CDR3, as DNA: TGCGCCAGCAGCCAAGACCCGACGGGGACGTCCTACAATGAGCAGTTCTTC. This sequence joins TRBV4-3 and TRBJ2-1, with D possibly being TRBD1 or TRBD2 (5 bases each). Trimming removed 0 bases from V and 1 base from J, with 13 bases in between. The germline gives CDR1 LGHNA, CDR2 YSLEER. The CDR3 has 17 residues.